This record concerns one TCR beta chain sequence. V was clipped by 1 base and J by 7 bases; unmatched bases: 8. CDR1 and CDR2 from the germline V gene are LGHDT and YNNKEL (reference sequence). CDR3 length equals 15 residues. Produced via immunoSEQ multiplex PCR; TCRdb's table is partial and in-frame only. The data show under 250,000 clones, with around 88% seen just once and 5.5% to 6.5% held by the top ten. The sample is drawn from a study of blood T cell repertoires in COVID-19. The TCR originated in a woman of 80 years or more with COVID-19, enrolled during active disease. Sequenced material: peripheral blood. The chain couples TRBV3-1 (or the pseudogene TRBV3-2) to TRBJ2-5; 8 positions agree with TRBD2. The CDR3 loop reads CASSQGVAGRGTQYF. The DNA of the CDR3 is TGTGCCAGCAGCCAAGGGGTAGCGGGGAGGGGGACCCAGTACTTC.